In this sample, the clone carrying this T cell receptor beta chain is medium-sized. Its antigen is not identified. Clones were read by immunoSEQ multiplex PCR, and TCRdb kept only the in-frame ones, dropping some. This sample yields roughly 1,700 clones, of which approximately 24% are seen a single time; roughly 15% belongs to the top ten. This sample is drawn from a study of T cells in localized non-small cell lung cancer. Findings and limits, study-wide: The study detected a median roughly 56 of the top 100 tumor clones in adjacent lung. Uninvolved adjacent lung, not tumor, had the highest T cell clonality.

Atypia-free adjacent lung was sampled at least 2 cm beyond the tumor margin. V lost 5 bases, J lost 4 bases, and 23 bases lay in between. The CDR3 is 17 residues long. CDR1 is SGHNT, CDR2 YENEEA, per germline. The sequence was collected from a female donor over 55 with stage II lung adenocarcinoma. Sequences were derived from normal lung tissue next to the tumor, sampled before any cancer treatment. V gene TRBV11-3 combines with J gene TRBJ1-1; no clear D. The CDR3: CASSPLTHGPPGTEAFF. The CDR3 DNA sequence: TGTGCCAGCAGCCCATTAACGCACGGGCCACCGGGCACTGAAGCTTTCTTT.